The clone carrying this TCR beta chain rates as medium-sized. Its antigen is not known. The sample comes from a study of cytotoxic CD8 clonotypes in ibrutinib-treated CLL. As for the study in general: The group held 11 relapsed/refractory and approximately 15 treatment-naive patients, with around 18 IGHV unmutated.

Findings of the study overall: Treatment saw public clonotypes, which were uncommon, either contract or stay stable. Clonality climbed at ibrutinib response, then dropped toward baseline at progression.

TCRdb's table, derived via immunoSEQ multiplex PCR, lists solely in-frame clones and lacks some. The sample has about 120,000 clones, 45% to 65% seen once. Between the trimmed V and J ends, which lost 1 base and 0 bases, there was a span of 11 bases. CDR3 size: 16 residues. The germline V gene has CDR1 SGHRS and CDR2 YFSETQ. The V and J genes are TRBV5-1 and TRBJ2-4; D is undetermined. This TCR came from a human donor with chronic lymphocytic leukemia. Material: PBMCs, obtained after 24 months of ibrutinib treatment. The CDR3: CASSLFPLVAKNIQYF. CDR3 in DNA: TGCGCCAGCAGCTTGTTCCCCTTGGTAGCCAAAAACATTCAGTACTTC.